This T cell receptor (beta chain) originates from a study of vaccination and CD4 T cells after COVID-19. Cultured CD4+ T-cell DNA underwent Oncomine TCR Beta short-read sequencing. From the PCR reads, TCRdb called clonotypes with MiXCR, one entry per CDR3 protein. This sample yields approximately 19,000 distinct CDR3 sequences, of which about 50% are seen a single time; 9% to 10% belongs to the top ten. Regarding treatment: approximately 9-day PBMC culture with coronavirus spike peptide pools or control peptides (ViraFEST assay). To note about this clonotype: Its antigen is not known.

The specimen comprised CD4+ T cells from blood, cultured in vitro, sampled after SARS-CoV-2 vaccination. This clonotype originated in a human donor who had recovered from COVID-19.

As DNA, the CDR3 is TGTGCCAGCAGCAACGGATCTTTGGGGAAATCGAATAGCAATCAGCCCCAGCATTTT. It yields the protein CASSNGSLGKSNSNQPQHF. The rearrangement uses TRBV21-1 and TRBJ1-5. TRBV21-1 is described as a pseudogene. The CDR3 is made up of 19 amino acids.